Below, one T cell receptor beta chain is given with its context. The CDR3 runs 14 residues. Trimming stripped 4 bases from V and 8 bases from J, with 15 bases between. The sample comes from a study of blood T cells in healthy people across ages. A second PCR, run for roughly 7 to 12 cycles, used a sample-barcoded 5' primer plus a J-beta primer mix. TCRdb analysed the 5' RACE reads with MiXCR anew, one entry per CDR3 protein. The data contain 850,000 to 950,000 distinct CDR3 sequences, 25% to 35% of them singletons. This clonotype originated in a woman older than 75 in good health. The sequenced sample consisted of blood. This chain uses TRBV12-3 or TRBV12-4 with TRBJ1-5; a weak D match, TRBD1 (6 bases). CDR3 sequence reads: CASSSTGPWEPQHF. CDR3 in DNA: TGTGCCAGCAGTTCCACAGGGCCCTGGGAGCCCCAGCATTTT.